These 15 T cell receptor beta chains share one sample of origin, sequenced in a study of T cell changes during pregnancy in multiple sclerosis. TCRdb keeps only in-frame clones here, not all; method: immunoSEQ multiplex PCR. This sample has under 65,000 clones, with about 90% found just once. This specimen consisted of CD4+ T cells from peripheral blood mononuclear cells, obtained in the third trimester of pregnancy. The receptors originated from a female donor with multiple sclerosis, enrolled in a pregnancy study.

The J gene is TRBJ1-5, the V gene TRBV5-6; weak D call: TRBD1 (5 bases). The CDR3 has 16 amino acids. Between the trimmed V and J ends, which lost 0 bases and 0 bases, there was a span of 10 bases. Germline V gives CDR1 SGHDT, CDR2 YYEEEE. The CDR3: CASSLAGGTSNQPQHF. As DNA, the CDR3 is TGTGCCAGCAGCTTGGCCGGGGGGACTAGCAATCAGCCCCAGCATTTT.

The chain links TRBV4-2 to TRBJ2-2; D not certain. V was cut by 0 bases and J by 9 bases, with 5 bases left in between. Per germline, CDR1 LGHNA and CDR2 YNFKEQ. The CDR3 loop spans 12 amino acids. The CDR3 DNA reads TGTGCCAGCAGCCAAGATATCCGGGAGCTGTTTTTT. As protein: CASSQDIRELFF.

This rearrangement joins TRBV7-6 to TRBJ2-4; 7 bases agree with TRBD1. This CDR3 spans 16 amino acids. V lost 5 bases and J lost 1; bases outside the gene matches: 8. The V gene's germline CDR1 is SGHVS and CDR2 FNYEAQ. CDR3 in amino acids: CASSPDRVDAKNIQYF. CDR3 coding DNA: TGTGCCAGCAGCCCCGACAGGGTTGATGCCAAAAACATTCAGTACTTC.

The chain links TRBV30 to TRBJ2-3; a weak D match, TRBD1 (5 bases). CDR1 is GTSNPN, CDR2 SVGIG, per germline (reference sequence). This CDR3 comprises 13 residues. Trimming took 3 bases from V and 0 from J, leaving 7 bases between them. The CDR3 sequence is CAWRTASTDTQYF. CDR3 coding DNA: TGTGCCTGGAGGACAGCTAGCACAGATACGCAGTATTTT.

The genes are TRBV6-5 and TRBJ1-1; the D gene is possibly TRBD1 (5 bases). The CDR3 totals 15 residues. Germline CDR1 and CDR2: MNHEY and SVGAGI. Trimming took off 2 bases at V and 6 bases at J, with 16 bases between the two ends. CDR3 protein: CASSYTGRERPEAFF. The CDR3 nucleotides read TGTGCCAGCAGTTACACGGGCAGGGAACGGCCTGAAGCTTTCTTT.

The rearrangement uses TRBV15 and TRBJ1-1; unclear D gene. Germline values: CDR1 LNHNV, CDR2 YYDKDF (reference sequence). Trimming shortened V by 3 bases and J by 4 bases, and 9 bases separated the two germline ends. This CDR3 has 13 residues. The CDR3 is CATSSTASTEAFF. The CDR3 nucleotides are TGTGCCACCAGCAGCACAGCTTCCACTGAAGCTTTCTTT.

This chain links TRBV7-2 with TRBJ2-1; TRBD2 matches at 12 bases. The CDR3 totals 17 residues. From germline, CDR1 is SGHTA and CDR2 FQGNSA. V trimming: 4 bases; J trimming: 4 bases; junction bases outside the gene matches: 8. This chain's CDR3 is CASSSRLAGETYNEQFF. The CDR3 DNA follows: TGTGCCAGCAGCTCCCGACTAGCGGGGGAGACATACAATGAGCAGTTCTTC.

V is TRBV4-1 and J is TRBJ2-2; perhaps TRBD1 as D (6 bases). The length of the CDR3 is 18 residues. The germline CDR1 and CDR2 sequences are MGHRA and YSYEKL. With 1 base removed from V and 2 bases from J, the gap between germline ends came to 17 bases. The CDR3 protein is CASSQGVVGQFNTGELFF. The CDR3 DNA reads TGCGCCAGCAGCCAAGGGGTCGTAGGACAGTTCAACACCGGGGAGCTGTTTTTT.

The genes are TRBV9 and TRBJ1-1, with D uncertain. Looked up from germline, CDR1 is SGDLS and CDR2 is YYNGEE. This CDR3 comprises 13 residues. Trimming pared 0 bases from V and 3 bases from J, leaving 6 bases between. In DNA, the CDR3 is TGTGCCAGCAGCGTAGGGCGGGACACTGAAGCTTTCTTT. Translated, it gives CASSVGRDTEAFF.

The CDR3 DNA follows: TGTGCCAGCAGCTCCGGGACAGCCCGCTATGGCTACACCTTC. Protein: CASSSGTARYGYTF. The J gene is TRBJ1-2, the V gene TRBV5-5, with 7 bases fitting TRBD1. J lost 4 bases, V lost 3 bases, and 6 bases had no gene match. This CDR3 contains 14 residues. Germline V gives CDR1 SGHKS, CDR2 YYEKEE (reference sequence).

The chain links TRBV6-5 to TRBJ1-1, with 7 bases fitting TRBD1. The ends lost 3 bases at V and 2 bases at J; junction bases unmatched: 6. The germline CDR1 and CDR2 sequences are MNHEY and SVGAGI. This CDR3 contains 15 residues. The CDR3, as DNA: TGTGCCAGCAGTTATTCCGGGACAGTCAACACTGAAGCTTTCTTT. This encodes CASSYSGTVNTEAFF.

The chain links TRBV5-6 to TRBJ1-5; D is uncertain. Trimming took off 0 bases at V and 4 bases at J, with 17 bases between the two ends. The CDR3 is 17 amino acids. Germline V gene lookup returns CDR1 SGHDT and CDR2 YYEEEE. This CDR3 is CASSLALEFEVNQPQHF. Written as DNA, the CDR3 is TGTGCCAGCAGCTTGGCATTGGAGTTTGAGGTTAATCAGCCCCAGCATTTT.

This CDR3 reads CASSPGLKGYEQYF. The DNA for the CDR3 is TGTGCCAGCAGCCCGGGACTCAAAGGCTACGAGCAGTACTTC. The chain couples TRBV5-4 to TRBJ2-7, with a tentative D call TRBD2 (6 bases). The CDR3 is made up of 14 amino acids. The V gene lost 4 bases and the J gene lost 3 bases, with 14 bases spanning the gap. CDR1 SGHNT and CDR2 YYREEE come from the germline V gene (reference sequence).

This chain joins TRBV19 and TRBJ2-7; TRBD1 agrees at 9 bases. Germline assignment: CDR1 LNHDA and CDR2 SQIVND (reference sequence). The V and J ends lost 5 bases and 1 base, in that order; junction bases with no gene match: 6. The CDR3 is made up of 15 amino acids. CDR3 sequence: CASSGGQGLSYEQYF. DNA of the CDR3: TGTGCCAGTAGTGGGGGACAGGGCTTATCCTACGAGCAGTACTTC.

The rearrangement joins TRBV14 to TRBJ1-2; 9 nucleotides match TRBD1. Germline V gene lookup returns CDR1 SGHDN and CDR2 FVKESK. The V gene end was trimmed by 0 bases and the J gene end by 7 bases; junction bases not matched to a gene: 9. CDR3 size: 16 residues. This CDR3 reads CASSQDRTGERLGYTF. CDR3 DNA: TGTGCCAGCAGCCAAGACAGGACAGGGGAGAGGCTTGGCTACACCTTC.